This T cell receptor (beta chain) comes out of a study of early T cells in non-severe SARS-CoV-2 infection. TCRdb reprocessed the 5' RACE reads with MiXCR, giving one entry per CDR3 protein. The data contain roughly 35,000 distinct CDR3 sequences, around 4% of them singletons. This clonotype was observed at least ten times. The CDR3 runs 17 residues. Trimming stripped 1 base from V and 1 base from J, with 16 bases between. Germline-derived CDR1 and CDR2 are LNHNV and YYDKDF (reference sequence). This TCR came from an adult who was a healthcare worker with PCR-confirmed SARS-CoV-2 infection or an uninfected control (not recorded which). The sequenced sample consisted of whole blood. The V gene is TRBV15, the J gene TRBJ1-1, with D perhaps TRBD1 (6 bases). The CDR3 is CATSRGVAATGNTEAFF. The CDR3 nucleotides are TGTGCCACCAGCAGAGGGGTAGCCGCGACAGGGAACACTGAAGCTTTCTTT.